This T cell receptor beta chain was documented in a study of response to subunit inactivated influenza vaccine. This clonotype was detected only a few times. Its specificity is unknown. V was trimmed by 4 bases and J by 4 bases, leaving 17 bases between them. The CDR3 length is 16 residues. Germline V gene lookup returns CDR1 SGHDN and CDR2 FVKESK. Study-wide results and limits: Authors suggested each seasonal influenza vaccination recruits few new T cells.

TCRdb used MiXCR to reprocess the RT-PCR reads, holding one entry per CDR3 protein. In the table there are hundreds of thousands of distinct CDR3 sequences, approximately 14% of which are singletons. The starting material was PBMCs from blood, obtained 12 days after vaccination. The chain employs TRBV14 and TRBJ2-1; possibly TRBD1 or TRBD2 for D (6 bases each). The TCR sequence derives from a man aged 45-60 years who received an inactivated influenza vaccine. The CDR3, as DNA: TGTGCCAGCAGCCGAAGAAGACTAGGGGGATACAATGAGCAGTTCTTC. Protein sequence: CASSRRRLGGYNEQFF.